Each of the 32 T cell receptor beta chains below was sequenced from the same sample in a study of blood T cell repertoires in COVID-19. Clones were read by immunoSEQ multiplex PCR, and TCRdb kept only the in-frame ones, dropping some. Among 300,000 to 400,000 clones, approximately 86% were seen once, and the ten largest hold roughly 8.9%. Sequenced input: peripheral blood. The receptors originated from a man between 25 and 39 years old with COVID-19, enrolled during active disease.

The rearrangement uses TRBV7-3 and TRBJ2-5, with D possibly being TRBD1 (5 bases). V was shortened by 4 bases and J by 5 bases, with 11 bases between the two germline ends. Germline V lookup: CDR1 SGHTA, CDR2 FQGTGA. CDR3 size: 13 residues. The CDR3 DNA reads TGTGCCAGCAGCTATTCAGGGTGGGAGACCCAGTACTTC. Protein product: CASSYSGWETQYF.

This sequence joins TRBV6-5 and TRBJ1-5; TRBD1 might be the D (5 bases). V shed 10 bases and J shed 1 base, with 14 bases lying between them. The CDR3 has 14 residues. Looked up from germline, CDR1 is MNHEY and CDR2 is SVGAGI. The CDR3 DNA reads as TGTGCCACGCGGGACCAAAGAAGCAATCAGCCCCAGCATTTT. Translated, it gives CATRDQRSNQPQHF.

The chain joins TRBV19 to TRBJ2-7, with 7 bases aligning to TRBD1. The CDR3 runs 14 residues. Germline CDR1 reads LNHDA; CDR2 reads SQIVND (reference sequence). V lost 7 bases to trimming and J lost 1 base; unmatched junction nucleotides: 7. As DNA, the CDR3 is TGTGCCAGTATGGCGAGGGGGCAATCCTACGAGCAGTACTTC. Translated, it gives CASMARGQSYEQYF.

This clone was detected a few times. This chain links TRBV6-6 with TRBJ1-1; 9 bases align to TRBD1. The germline V gene encodes CDR1 MNHNY and CDR2 SVGAGI (reference sequence). The CDR3 runs to 13 residues. After removal of 7 bases from V and 4 bases from J, the junction contained 4 bases not matched to a gene. DNA of the CDR3: TGTGCCAGCATTTTGACAGGGGGCACTGAAGCTTTCTTT. Translated, it gives CASILTGGTEAFF.

The rearrangement links TRBV5-1 to TRBJ2-3; 10 positions match TRBD2. Germline V lookup: CDR1 SGHRS, CDR2 YFSETQ. Trimming took 3 bases from V and 3 from J; bases not matched to a gene: 1. The CDR3 extends over 14 amino acids. The CDR3 is CASSSSGGTDTQYF. DNA of the CDR3: TGCGCCAGCAGCTCTAGCGGGGGAACAGATACGCAGTATTTT.

This clone has more than one count but fewer than ten. V and J are TRBV18 and TRBJ2-7; 7 bases are a match to TRBD1. Germline values: CDR1 KGHSH, CDR2 LQKENI. Unmatched junction bases numbered 6, after V lost 5 bases and J lost 2 bases. The length of the CDR3 is 14 residues. In DNA, the CDR3 is TGTGCCAGCTCAGCCTGGGACAGAGCCTACGAGCAGTACTTC. Translation: CASSAWDRAYEQYF.

This clone was found once. The V call is TRBV11-2, the J call TRBJ2-5; 10 bases agree with TRBD1. In germline, CDR1 is SGHAT, CDR2 FQNNGV. Trimming cost V 5 bases and J 4 bases; bases outside gene matches: 7. The CDR3 runs 15 residues. The CDR3 region has the DNA TGTGCCAGCAGCCAGAGGACAGGGGGTTCAGAGACCCAGTACTTC. This encodes CASSQRTGGSETQYF.

This sequence joins TRBV5-1 and TRBJ1-4, with D possibly TRBD1 on 6 matching bases. Germline V gene lookup returns CDR1 SGHRS and CDR2 YFSETQ. Trimming left V 2 bases short and J 0 bases short, with 11 bases between. This CDR3 is built from 16 residues. CDR3 bases: TGCGCCAGCAGCTTAGGGACACTTACAACTAATGAAAAACTGTTTTTT. It yields the protein CASSLGTLTTNEKLFF.

The rearrangement links TRBV19 to TRBJ2-7, with D possibly TRBD2 on 5 matching bases. The CDR3 runs to 15 residues. From germline, CDR1 is LNHDA and CDR2 SQIVND (reference sequence). The ends were cut back, 3 bases at V and 0 bases at J, with 12 bases in the middle. The chain's CDR3 is CASSIFGESSYEQYF. CDR3 coding DNA: TGTGCCAGTAGTATCTTCGGGGAGAGCTCCTACGAGCAGTACTTC.

The V gene is TRBV5-6, the J gene TRBJ2-7; tentatively, D is TRBD1 (6 bases). This CDR3 comprises 14 residues. Germline V CDR1 and CDR2: SGHDT, YYEEEE. V was cut by 4 bases and J by 0 bases, with 11 bases left in between. The CDR3 DNA reads as TGTGCCAGCAGCCCCGGGGACAACTCCTACGAGCAGTACTTC. It yields the protein CASSPGDNSYEQYF.

The genes are TRBV7-3 and TRBJ2-3; 10 nucleotides match TRBD2. Per germline, CDR1 SGHTA and CDR2 FQGTGA. V dropped 5 bases and J dropped 2; count of bases not matched to a gene: 7. This CDR3 has 16 amino acids. The CDR3 DNA sequence: TGTGCCAGCAGCCCCGTTCTAGCGGGAGACACAGATACGCAGTATTTT. The encoded protein is CASSPVLAGDTDTQYF.

The V and J genes are TRBV28 and TRBJ2-3, with a weak D call TRBD2 (6 bases). The CDR3 sequence is 14 residues long. V lost 4 bases and J lost 5, with 13 bases in between. Looked up from germline, CDR1 is MDHEN and CDR2 is SYDVKM. The CDR3 loop reads CASSSIGLRDTQYF. The CDR3 DNA follows: TGTGCCAGCAGTTCCATAGGACTAAGAGATACGCAGTATTTT.

The chain is built from TRBV5-1 and TRBJ1-1, with 12 bases lining up with TRBD1. This CDR3 spans 18 amino acids. Per germline, CDR1 SGHRS and CDR2 YFSETQ. Germline trimming cut 0 bases from V and 5 bases from J; bases unmatched to any gene: 11. CDR3 bases: TGCGCCAGCAGCTTGGCCTGGGGGACAGGGGGCGGGTCGACTGAAGCTTTCTTT. Its protein is CASSLAWGTGGGSTEAFF.

The V call is TRBV10-3, the J call TRBJ1-1, with 9 bases fitting TRBD1. V shed 6 bases and J 1 base; nucleotides not matched to a gene: 6. This CDR3 has 15 amino acids. Germline V gene sequence: CDR1 ENHRY, CDR2 SYGVKD. Written as DNA, the CDR3 is TGTGCCATCAGGGATCCGGGACAGGGGAACACTGAAGCTTTCTTT. It yields the protein CAIRDPGQGNTEAFF.

The genes are TRBV6-2 or TRBV6-3 and TRBJ2-1; D is perhaps TRBD2 (5 bases). This CDR3 contains 11 residues. The germline V gene encodes CDR1 MNHEY and CDR2 SVGEGT. Trimming pared 5 bases from V and 15 bases from J, leaving 14 bases between. The CDR3 reads CASSARAARFF. DNA for the CDR3: TGTGCCAGCAGTGCGCGGGCGGCCCGGTTCTTC.

This chain joins TRBV6-1 and TRBJ1-5; 8 bases line up with TRBD1. Per the germline V gene, CDR1 is MNHNS and CDR2 is SASEGT. V was pared by 2 bases and J by 2 bases, with 5 bases of the junction left unmatched. There are 16 residues in the CDR3. The CDR3 loop reads CASSELDRAGNQPQHF. The CDR3, as DNA: TGTGCCAGCAGTGAATTGGACAGGGCTGGCAATCAGCCCCAGCATTTT.

In its sample, this clone was seen a few times. The CDR3 region has the DNA TGTGCCAGCAGCTCCCGGACTTTGAACACTGAAGCTTTCTTT. Its protein is CASSSRTLNTEAFF. The V and J genes are TRBV5-4 and TRBJ1-1, with D unclear. The CDR3 runs to 14 residues. With 3 bases removed from V and 0 bases from J, the gap between germline ends came to 9 bases. The germline CDR1 and CDR2 sequences are SGHNT and YYREEE (reference sequence).

The rearrangement joins TRBV5-3 to TRBJ1-4; maybe TRBD1 (5 bases). TRBV5-3 is placed among ORFs of uncertain function. V shed 0 bases and J shed 2 bases, with 8 bases lying between them. The CDR3 totals 15 residues. The CDR3 region is CARSLVGGTNEKLFF. CDR3 sequence (DNA): TGTGCCAGAAGCTTGGTGGGGGGGACTAATGAAAAACTGTTTTTT.

The V gene is TRBV5-1, the J gene TRBJ2-3; D is ambiguous. Deletions cut 4 bases from V and 4 bases from J, with 16 bases between. The CDR3 runs 15 residues. The germline V gene has CDR1 SGHRS and CDR2 YFSETQ. CDR3 in amino acids: CASSPQHLAADTQYF. The CDR3, as DNA: TGCGCCAGCAGCCCCCAACATCTGGCAGCAGATACGCAGTATTTT. Variable domain in full (rest from reference TRBV5-1 and TRBJ2-3): KAGVTQTPRYLIKTRGQQVTLSCSPISGHRSVSWYQQTPGQGLQFLFEYFSETQRNKGNFPGRFSGRQFSNSRSEMNVSTLELGDSALYLCASSPQHLAADTQYFGPGTRLTVL.

The gene calls are TRBV28 and TRBJ1-5; D call uncertain. The V gene lost 5 bases and the J gene lost 6 bases, with 20 bases spanning the gap. Germline CDR1 and CDR2: MDHEN and SYDVKM. The CDR3 loop spans 16 amino acids. CDR3 in amino acids: CASSLGLERFPQPQHF. CDR3 coding DNA: TGTGCCAGCAGTCTTGGTTTGGAGCGGTTCCCTCAGCCCCAGCATTTT.

The chain couples TRBV7-9 to TRBJ1-2; the D gene is possibly TRBD1 (6 bases). Trimming took off 5 bases at V and 6 bases at J, with 37 bases between the two ends. This CDR3 has 21 amino acids. Per the germline V gene, CDR1 is SEHNR and CDR2 is FQNEAQ (reference sequence). CDR3 sequence (DNA): TGTGCCAGCAGCAACCGGGACACCTCGTTCTCAGACGCGATGCAGACCCATGGCTACACCTTC. Translated: CASSNRDTSFSDAMQTHGYTF.

The chain recombines TRBV5-6 with TRBJ2-2; D ambiguous. The CDR3 runs 15 residues. V was trimmed by 2 bases and J by 4 bases, leaving 12 bases between them. Germline V gene sequence: CDR1 SGHDT, CDR2 YYEEEE. CDR3: CASSFLNQVTGELFF. CDR3 nucleotides: TGTGCCAGCAGCTTTTTAAATCAGGTCACCGGGGAGCTGTTTTTT.

The gene calls are TRBV25-1 and TRBJ2-2; D is unresolved. The V gene lost 7 bases and the J gene lost 7 bases, with 13 bases spanning the gap. The CDR3 extends over 13 amino acids. The germline CDR1 and CDR2 sequences are MGHDK and SYGVNS. Here the CDR3 DNA reads TGTGCCAGCAACATTGGCCTTAACGGGGAGCTGTTTTTT. Its protein is CASNIGLNGELFF.

This clone occurred once. The V and J genes are TRBV9 and TRBJ1-6, with a possible D match to TRBD1 (5 bases). V was cut by 0 bases and J by 6 bases, with 10 bases left in between. Germline V gives CDR1 SGDLS, CDR2 YYNGEE. CDR3 length: 15 amino acids. CDR3 coding DNA: TGTGCCAGCAGCGTAGATACAGGAGCTAATTCACCCCTCCACTTT. It encodes CASSVDTGANSPLHF.

The chain uses TRBV3-1 (or the pseudogene TRBV3-2) and TRBJ2-1; the match to TRBD2 covers 12 bases. Germline lookup yields CDR1 LGHDT and CDR2 YNNKEL (reference sequence). The CDR3 has 18 residues. Trimming removed 1 base from V and 0 bases from J; junction bases left unmatched: 4. CDR3 amino acids: CASSQASGGVVSYNEQFF. CDR3 in DNA: TGTGCCAGCAGCCAAGCTAGCGGGGGGGTCGTCTCCTACAATGAGCAGTTCTTC.

The chain employs TRBV29-1 and TRBJ2-3; TRBD2 matches at 11 bases. With 6 bases clipped from V and 1 base from J, the junction kept 6 bases outside the gene matches. This CDR3 spans 15 amino acids. Germline V gives CDR1 SQVTM, CDR2 ANQGSEA. The CDR3 DNA sequence: TGCAGCGTCGTACTAGCGGGGGCCCGCACAGATACGCAGTATTTT. Translating it yields CSVVLAGARTDTQYF.

This clone was seen only once. The J gene is TRBJ1-2, the V gene TRBV6-5; perhaps TRBD1 as D (6 bases). CDR3 length equals 13 residues. Trimming cost V 7 bases and J 3 bases, with 12 bases left between them. The V gene's germline CDR1 is MNHEY and CDR2 SVGAGI. The DNA for the CDR3 is TGTGCCAGCATTCCACAGGGAGACTATGGCTACACCTTC. Its translation: CASIPQGDYGYTF.

The chain joins TRBV4-3 to TRBJ1-5, with 9 bases identical to TRBD1. Trimming took 4 bases from V and 0 from J; bases not matched to a gene: 4. Germline V gene data show CDR1 as LGHNA and CDR2 as YSLEER. This CDR3 region has 16 residues. The CDR3 here is CASSPGTGYSNQPQHF. DNA of the CDR3: TGCGCCAGCAGCCCTGGGACAGGGTATAGCAATCAGCCCCAGCATTTT.

This clone showed up just a few times. The chain joins TRBV7-2 to TRBJ2-7; 9 bases are a match to TRBD1. The V gene end was trimmed by 3 bases and the J gene end by 4 bases; junction bases not matched to a gene: 4. The germline gives CDR1 SGHTA, CDR2 FQGNSA. CDR3 length: 14 residues. The CDR3, as DNA: TGTGCCAGCAGCTTTCACAGGGGGCCTTACGAGCAGTACTTC. Its translation: CASSFHRGPYEQYF.

The chain links TRBV5-1 to TRBJ2-5; no definite D call. The CDR3 runs 14 residues. Germline CDR1 reads SGHRS; CDR2 reads YFSETQ. Trimming stripped 4 bases from V and 5 bases from J, with 15 bases between. CDR3 sequence: CASSGRNSGETQYF. In nucleotides, the CDR3 is TGCGCCAGCAGCGGCCGGAACAGTGGTGAGACCCAGTACTTC.

The J gene is TRBJ1-6, the V gene TRBV28; D unresolved. V lost 5 bases and J lost 6, with 17 bases in between. The germline CDR1 and CDR2 sequences are MDHEN and SYDVKM. The CDR3 loop spans 16 amino acids. The CDR3 region is CASSTVRPGANSPLHF. The CDR3 nucleotides are TGTGCCAGCAGTACCGTGAGACCGGGAGCTAATTCACCCCTCCACTTT.

This chain joins TRBV7-2 and TRBJ2-1; the match to TRBD2 covers 7 bases. Germline assignment: CDR1 SGHTA and CDR2 FQGNSA. The CDR3 runs to 17 residues. After removal of 3 bases from V and 8 bases from J, the junction contained 16 bases not matched to a gene. As DNA, the CDR3 is TGTGCCAGCAGCTTCTACCGGGAGAGGGAGGGCCGCCATGAGCAGTTCTTC. It encodes CASSFYREREGRHEQFF.